These 14 T cell receptor beta chains were sequenced from one sample in a study of T-cell memory formation after mild COVID-19. TCRdb reprocessed the 5' RACE reads with MiXCR, giving one entry per CDR3 protein. The top ten clones hold 9.5% to 15% of a sample with more than 350,000 distinct CDR3 sequences, under 25% of them seen once. The sample consisted of PBMCs or a T cell subset sorted from them (not recorded which). The receptor set was obtained from an adult woman who had mild COVID-19 (a few samples of this study predate the infection). Cell type and time point are not known.

This clonotype showed up just a few times. The chain couples TRBV4-3 to TRBJ2-1; TRBD2 aligns across 14 bases. Germline V CDR1 and CDR2: LGHNA, YSLEER. The CDR3 extends over 16 amino acids. V lost 4 bases, J lost 8 bases, and 7 bases stayed unmatched. The CDR3 is CASSPRLAGGPHEQFF. The DNA for the CDR3 is TGCGCCAGCAGCCCCCGACTAGCGGGAGGGCCCCATGAGCAGTTCTTC.

The CDR3, as DNA: TGTGCCAGCCGATTTCTTACCGGGGAGCTGTTTTTT. Protein: CASRFLTGELFF. The chain combines TRBV6-5 with TRBJ2-2; D is unclear. Germline V gene data show CDR1 as MNHEY and CDR2 as SVGAGI. Deletions cut 8 bases from V and 5 bases from J, with 9 bases between. This CDR3 has 12 residues.

The chain employs TRBV24-1 and TRBJ2-5; D is undetermined. This CDR3 is built from 13 residues. The germline V gene has CDR1 KGHDR and CDR2 SFDVKD. V was cut by 9 bases and J by 4 bases, with 14 bases left in between. The CDR3 is CATVVADRETQYF. The CDR3 bases are TGTGCCACCGTAGTTGCGGACCGAGAGACCCAGTACTTC.

There are a few counts of this clonotype. It is unclear where the CDR3 begins or ends on the DNA, so no DNA is shown, and the CDR3 is as TCRdb lists it. The rearrangement links TRBV12-3 or TRBV12-4 to TRBJ1-3. The CDR3 comprises 16 residues, both ends counted. The CDR3 is CASSFGPGGTRNTIYF.

This clonotype turned up a few times. The chain joins TRBV7-9 to TRBJ2-7; D not resolved. Germline CDR1 is SEHNR and CDR2 is FQNEAQ (reference sequence). Trimming took off 4 bases at V and 2 bases at J, with 6 bases between the two ends. This CDR3 has 12 amino acids. The CDR3 DNA follows: TGTGCCAGCAGCTCTCCGGCCTACGAGCAGTACTTC. Protein: CASSSPAYEQYF. Drawing the rest from reference TRBV7-9 and TRBJ2-7, the complete variable domain is DTGVSQNPRHKITKRGQNVTFRCDPISEHNRLYWYRQTLGQGPEFLTYFQNEAQLEKSRLLSDRFSAERPKGSFSTLEIQRTEQGDSAMYLCASSSPAYEQYFGPGTRLTVT.

Notes on this clonotype: Relative to the germline gene, one junction end is altered; a read error may explain this. This chain links TRBV19 with TRBJ1-2; tentative D call: TRBD1 (5 bases). Per germline, CDR1 LNHDA and CDR2 SQIVND (reference sequence). This CDR3 comprises 14 residues. This CDR3 reads CASSIWGNNYGYTF. The CDR3 nucleotides read TGTGCCAGTAGTATTTGGGGGAACAACTATGGATACACCTTC.

The genes are TRBV7-6 and TRBJ1-6, with D unclear. V was trimmed by 1 base and J by 10 bases, leaving 11 bases between them. This CDR3 is built from 14 residues. Germline V gene data show CDR1 as SGHVS and CDR2 as FNYEAQ. CDR3 bases: TGTGCCAGCAGCTTAGGGACCCTAGGGTCACCCCTCCACTTT. This encodes CASSLGTLGSPLHF.

This clonotype appeared once. V is TRBV27 and J is TRBJ2-1; D is possibly TRBD1 or TRBD2 (5 bases each). Germline V gene sequence: CDR1 MNHEY, CDR2 SMNVEV (reference sequence). This CDR3 has 17 residues. V was pared by 5 bases and J by 0 bases, with 17 bases between. CDR3 loop: CASSDLAAGSSYNEQFF. Here the CDR3 DNA reads TGTGCCAGCAGTGACCTCGCGGCAGGGAGCTCCTACAATGAGCAGTTCTTC.

There are a few counts of this clonotype. The chain employs TRBV20-1 and TRBJ2-1; 8 bases map to TRBD1. The V gene's germline CDR1 is DFQATT and CDR2 SNEGSKA (reference sequence). The CDR3 length is 14 residues. Trimming removed 0 bases from V and 7 bases from J; junction bases left unmatched: 5. The DNA of the CDR3 is TGCAGTGCTAGAGATTTCCAGGGGGCGAATGAGCAGTTCTTC. Protein: CSARDFQGANEQFF.

This clonotype was recorded at least ten times. The chain joins TRBV4-1 to TRBJ2-5; 7 bases map to TRBD2. Germline lookup yields CDR1 MGHRA and CDR2 YSYEKL. The V segment lost 2 bases and the J segment 3 bases; nucleotides outside the gene matches: 3. The CDR3 is 14 residues long. CDR3 DNA: TGCGCCAGCAGCCAAACTGGACTAGAAGAGACCCAGTACTTC. It encodes CASSQTGLEETQYF.

The gene calls are TRBV23-1 and TRBJ2-2; D is possibly TRBD1 (7 bases). TRBV23-1 has ORF status, its function being uncertain. V lost 6 bases to trimming and J lost 2 bases, with 16 bases between them. This CDR3 has 16 amino acids. CDR3 bases: TGCGCCAGCAGCCTCGAACAGGGGACTAACACCGGGGAGCTGTTTTTT. Its translation: CASSLEQGTNTGELFF.

The genes are TRBV7-3 and TRBJ1-1, with no clear D. The length of the CDR3 is 14 residues. Germline V CDR1 and CDR2: SGHTA, FQGTGA. Trimming took off 5 bases at V and 5 bases at J, with 15 bases between the two ends. The CDR3 region has the DNA TGTGCCAGCAGCCCGTCGGACGGGAGGACTGAAGCTTTCTTT. It is translated as CASSPSDGRTEAFF.

The chain has TRBV20-1 and TRBJ2-3; TRBD2 might be the D (5 bases). V gave up 2 bases and J gave up 2 bases, with 11 bases separating them. CDR3 length: 14 amino acids. Germline CDR1 is DFQATT and CDR2 is SNEGSKA (reference sequence). The CDR3 DNA is TGCAGTGCTAGACGGAGCGGCCTCACAGATACGCAGTATTTT. As protein: CSARRSGLTDTQYF.

This clonotype came up a few times. V gene TRBV15 combines with J gene TRBJ2-6, with a tentative D call TRBD2 (7 bases). The germline CDR1 and CDR2 sequences are LNHNV and YYDKDF (reference sequence). Trimming pared 3 bases from V and 2 bases from J, leaving 17 bases between. There are 18 residues in the CDR3. The chain's CDR3 is CATSRSRGANAGANVLTF. The CDR3 region has the DNA TGTGCCACCAGCAGGAGCCGGGGGGCGAATGCTGGGGCCAACGTCCTGACTTTC.